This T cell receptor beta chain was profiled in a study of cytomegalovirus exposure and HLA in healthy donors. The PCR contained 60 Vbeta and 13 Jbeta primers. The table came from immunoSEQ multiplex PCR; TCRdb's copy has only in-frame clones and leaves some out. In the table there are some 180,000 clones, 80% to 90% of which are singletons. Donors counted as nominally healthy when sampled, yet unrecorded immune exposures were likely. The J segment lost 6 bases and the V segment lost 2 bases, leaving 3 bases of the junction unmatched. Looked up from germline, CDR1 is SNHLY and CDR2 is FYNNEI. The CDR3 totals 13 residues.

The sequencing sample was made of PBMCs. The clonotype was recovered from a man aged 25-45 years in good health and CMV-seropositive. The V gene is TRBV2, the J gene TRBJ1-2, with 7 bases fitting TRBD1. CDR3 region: CASSERQGNGYTF. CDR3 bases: TGTGCCAGCAGTGAACGACAGGGAAATGGCTACACCTTC. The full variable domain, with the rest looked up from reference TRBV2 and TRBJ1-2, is EPEVTQTPSHQVTQMGQEVILRCVPISNHLYFYWYRQILGQKVEFLVSFYNNEISEKSEIFDDQFSVERPDGSNFTLKIRSTKLEDSAMYFCASSERQGNGYTFGSGTRLTVV.